This T cell receptor (beta chain) came from a study of vaccination and CD4 T cells after COVID-19. Scientists ran DNA taken from cultured CD4+ T cells through the Oncomine TCR Beta short-read assay for sequencing. TCRdb recomputed calls from the PCR reads with MiXCR, one row per CDR3 protein. The table lists about 17,000 distinct CDR3 sequences, around 58% of them singletons, with about 10% in the top ten. V shed 8 bases, J shed 2 bases, and the junction held 7 bases outside the gene matches. The CDR3 covers 14 residues. CDR1 is MNHEY and CDR2 is SMNVEV in the germline V gene (reference sequence). Worth noting for this clonotype: Its antigen is currently unknown.

Treatment indicated: approximately 9-day PBMC culture with coronavirus spike peptide pools or control peptides (ViraFEST assay). Antigen-specific T cell expansion with peptide pools preceded TCR sequencing in the ViraFEST approach. This TCR came from a human donor who had recovered from COVID-19. The material sequenced was CD4+ T cells from blood, cultured in vitro. The chain combines TRBV27 with TRBJ2-3; 7 nucleotides agree with TRBD1. The CDR3, as DNA: TGTGCCAGCCAGGACAGGTACCCCACAGATACGCAGTATTTT. It encodes CASQDRYPTDTQYF.